A single sample is the source of the 2 T cell receptor beta chains below, sequenced in a study of cytomegalovirus exposure and HLA in healthy donors. The PCR was carried out with 60 Vbeta primers and 13 Jbeta primers. Libraries were prepared by immunoSEQ multiplex PCR; TCRdb keeps only in-frame clonotypes and omits some of them. The table shows some 98,000 clones, with roughly four fifths occurring only once. What was sequenced was PBMCs. Receptors were obtained from a human donor in good health.

J is TRBJ2-1 and V is TRBV9; 8 bases map to TRBD1. Unmatched junction bases numbered 7, after V lost 7 bases and J lost 7 bases. The germline V gene encodes CDR1 SGDLS and CDR2 YYNGEE. CDR3 length: 13 residues. CDR3 residues: CASAGGLGNEQFF. CDR3 in DNA: TGTGCCAGCGCAGGGGGCCTAGGTAATGAGCAGTTCTTC.

This rearrangement joins TRBV4-1 to TRBJ1-5; D may be TRBD1 (5 bases). Trimming stripped 4 bases from V and 1 base from J, with 14 bases between. The CDR3 contains 16 residues. The germline CDR1 and CDR2 sequences are MGHRA and YSYEKL. The CDR3 reads CASSPTRGGSNQPQHF. The CDR3 DNA reads TGCGCCAGCAGCCCTACAAGGGGAGGGAGCAATCAGCCCCAGCATTTT.